The 27 T cell receptor beta chains reported below all come from one sample, sequenced in a study of CD4 T cells in relation to SARS-CoV-2 and coronaviruses. Measured with immunoSEQ multiplex PCR; TCRdb has only the in-frame clones, and not every one. This table has 20,000 to 25,000 clones, more than 75% appearing once. Which antigens these TCRs recognize remains unknown. Unexposed donor CD4+ T cells date from 2011-2018, before the COVID-19 pandemic. Isolation of CD4+ T cells took place after less than 13 days in culture. Input material: CD4+ T cells from PBMCs, cultured in vitro. Receptor source: a human donor in good health.

The V call is TRBV11-2, the J call TRBJ1-2, with TRBD1 as a possible D gene (6 bases). Trimming left V 5 bases short and J 4 bases short, with 17 bases between. Per germline, CDR1 SGHAT and CDR2 FQNNGV. This CDR3 is 15 amino acids long. The CDR3, as DNA: TGTGCCAGCAGCGTAAACAGGGTTTGGGGCTATGGCTACACCTTC. Amino acid sequence: CASSVNRVWGYGYTF.

The V and J genes are TRBV18 and TRBJ2-7; D is uncertain. V was cut by 0 bases and J by 3 bases, with 12 bases left in between. The CDR3 contains 15 residues. CDR1 is KGHSH and CDR2 is LQKENI in the germline V gene. CDR3 loop: CASSPPEPGRYEQYF. Here the CDR3 DNA reads TGTGCCAGCTCACCACCGGAACCCGGGCGCTACGAGCAGTACTTC. Full variable domain (remainder filled in from reference TRBV18 and TRBJ2-7): NAGVMQNPRHLVRRRGQEARLRCSPMKGHSHVYWYRQLPEEGLKFMVYLQKENIIDESGMPKERFSAEFPKEGPSILRIQQVVRGDSAAYFCASSPPEPGRYEQYFGPGTRLTVT.

The chain uses TRBV30 and TRBJ1-2, with a possible D match to TRBD1 (5 bases). The CDR3 runs 12 residues. The germline V gene encodes CDR1 GTSNPN and CDR2 SVGIG (reference sequence). V lost 3 bases to trimming and J lost 14 bases, with 19 bases between them. In nucleotides, the CDR3 is TGTGCCTGGAGCCCCGGACCCGCCGGGGCTACCTTC. Translating it yields CAWSPGPAGATF.

This sequence joins TRBV27 and TRBJ2-1; no reliable D call. Per germline, CDR1 MNHEY and CDR2 SMNVEV (reference sequence). The V end lost 5 bases, the J end lost 5 bases, and 16 bases lay between the germline ends. The CDR3 length is 15 residues. CDR3: CASSRSWAADNEQFF. In nucleotides, the CDR3 is TGTGCCAGCAGTCGGTCATGGGCTGCAGACAATGAGCAGTTCTTC.

The J gene is TRBJ2-3, the V gene TRBV7-2, with TRBD2 identical over 7 bases. This CDR3 has 14 amino acids. V lost 1 base to trimming and J lost 5 bases; unmatched junction nucleotides: 3. Germline V lookup: CDR1 SGHTA, CDR2 FQGNSA. The DNA of the CDR3 is TGTGCCAGCAGCTTAGGCGGGGGTAGAGATACGCAGTATTTT. As protein: CASSLGGGRDTQYF.

The chain carries TRBV29-1 and TRBJ2-7, with 12 bases that match TRBD2. Trimming at V came to 6 bases and at J to 6 bases, leaving 3 bases not matched to a gene. CDR1 and CDR2 (germline): SQVTM, ANQGSEA. This CDR3 comprises 12 residues. The CDR3 DNA reads TGCAGCGTGGAGGGACTAGCGGGCGAGCAGTACTTC. Translating it yields CSVEGLAGEQYF.

The V gene is TRBV5-1, the J gene TRBJ2-1; unclear D gene. Germline values: CDR1 SGHRS, CDR2 YFSETQ. The CDR3 spans 15 residues. V was shortened by 1 base and J by 2 bases, with 10 bases between the two germline ends. CDR3 bases: TGCGCCAGCAGCTTGAGTGTGGGAACCTACAATGAGCAGTTCTTC. This gives the protein CASSLSVGTYNEQFF.

This sequence joins TRBV27 and TRBJ1-5; D gene ambiguous. The germline gives CDR1 MNHEY, CDR2 SMNVEV (reference sequence). The CDR3 sequence is 14 residues long. The V end was cut by 4 bases, the J end by 2 bases, with 9 bases between. CDR3 residues: CASSSYLGNQPQHF. For the CDR3, the DNA is TGTGCCAGCAGTTCCTACTTGGGCAATCAGCCCCAGCATTTT.

This clone came up a few times. The CDR3 sequence: CASSFGSTGELFF. CDR3 DNA: TGTGCCAGCAGTTTCGGCAGCACCGGGGAGCTGTTTTTT. The V call is TRBV12-3 or TRBV12-4, the J call TRBJ2-2; D unclear. Trimming stripped 3 bases from V and 4 bases from J, with 6 bases between. The CDR3 is 13 residues long.

The chain combines TRBV7-6 with TRBJ2-2; D is uncertain. Germline V lookup: CDR1 SGHVS, CDR2 FNYEAQ. The germline V and J ends were trimmed by 5 bases and 6 bases, with 7 bases remaining between them. There are 12 residues in the CDR3. CDR3: CASSELSGELFF. In DNA form, the CDR3 reads TGTGCCAGCAGCGAATTGTCCGGGGAGCTGTTTTTT.

The chain uses TRBV7-2 and TRBJ2-5, with D possibly matching TRBD1 (6 bases). CDR1 and CDR2 (germline): SGHTA, FQGNSA. Trimming cost V 5 bases and J 4 bases, with 14 bases left between them. This CDR3 comprises 14 residues. CDR3 region: CASSQGQRRETQYF. In nucleotides, the CDR3 is TGTGCCAGCAGCCAGGGGCAAAGACGAGAGACCCAGTACTTC.

This chain joins TRBV18 and TRBJ1-4; 12 bases are a match to TRBD1. Germline V gives CDR1 KGHSH, CDR2 LQKENI. The CDR3 consists of 16 residues. With V trimmed by 3 bases and J by 8 bases, 7 bases remained unmatched. CDR3: CASSPNTGTGGEKLFF. The CDR3 DNA sequence: TGTGCCAGCTCACCGAACACCGGGACAGGGGGCGAAAAACTGTTTTTT.

V is TRBV30 and J is TRBJ1-2; D gene ambiguous. This CDR3 has 13 residues. Germline-derived CDR1 and CDR2 are GTSNPN and SVGIG (reference sequence). V was cut by 2 bases and J by 3 bases, with 10 bases left in between. In nucleotides, the CDR3 is TGTGCCTGGAGTCCGGGCAGCCACTATGGCTACACCTTC. It specifies CAWSPGSHYGYTF.

The chain has TRBV9 and TRBJ2-3; D remains unclear. This CDR3 spans 17 amino acids. From germline, CDR1 is SGDLS and CDR2 YYNGEE. Trimming removed 6 bases at V and 0 bases at J, with 20 bases between. The CDR3, as DNA: TGTGCCAGCAATGGGCACCAGGCCATTCTCAGCACAGATACGCAGTATTTT. Translation gives CASNGHQAILSTDTQYF.

J is TRBJ2-3 and V is TRBV4-3; D is possibly TRBD2 (5 bases). Trimming shortened V by 1 base and J by 2 bases, and 13 bases separated the two germline ends. The CDR3 extends over 16 amino acids. Germline V CDR1 and CDR2: LGHNA, YSLEER. CDR3 protein: CASSQARGLYTDTQYF. CDR3 nucleotides: TGCGCCAGCAGCCAAGCCCGCGGACTCTACACAGATACGCAGTATTTT.

CDR3 amino acids: CASSLRGDNEKLFF. In DNA, the CDR3 is TGTGCCAGCTCACTCAGGGGTGATAATGAAAAACTGTTTTTT. The chain has TRBV18 and TRBJ1-4; TRBD1 might be the D (6 bases). Trimming stripped 4 bases from V and 4 bases from J, with 10 bases between. CDR3 length equals 14 residues. The V gene's germline CDR1 is KGHSH and CDR2 LQKENI.

This clone was counted once. The V call is TRBV19, the J call TRBJ1-1, with TRBD1 matching over 7 bases. Trimming cost V 1 base and J 3 bases; bases outside gene matches: 8. This CDR3 spans 16 amino acids. Germline CDR1 LNHDA, CDR2 SQIVND (reference sequence). The CDR3 DNA reads as TGTGCCAGTAGTATAGCTGCCAGGGGGATGGACACTGAAGCTTTCTTT. It is translated as CASSIAARGMDTEAFF.

The J gene is TRBJ2-3, the V gene TRBV5-6, with 10 bases fitting TRBD1. Germline CDR1 SGHDT, CDR2 YYEEEE. V gave up 6 bases and J gave up 6 bases; unmatched junction bases: 13. This CDR3 is 16 amino acids long. The CDR3 DNA reads TGTGCCAGCACCCACCACCGGGACAGGGGATGGGATACGCAGTATTTT. Residues: CASTHHRDRGWDTQYF.

The genes are TRBV11-2 and TRBJ2-5, with D perhaps TRBD1 (5 bases). CDR1 is SGHAT, CDR2 FQNNGV, per germline. The V end was cut by 4 bases, the J end by 3 bases, with 15 bases between. The CDR3 runs 15 residues. This chain's CDR3 is CASSSTGWGEETQYF. CDR3 DNA sequence: TGTGCCAGCAGCTCGACCGGGTGGGGCGAAGAGACCCAGTACTTC.

This clone was seen more than once but under ten times. This sequence joins TRBV5-1 and TRBJ2-7; D may correspond to TRBD1 or TRBD2 (5 bases each). V was pared by 0 bases and J by 11 bases, with 18 bases between. Germline CDR1 reads SGHRS; CDR2 reads YFSETQ. The CDR3 covers 14 residues. CDR3 bases: TGCGCCAGCAGCTTGGGAACCGGGGCCGCCAAGGAGTACTTC. Amino acids: CASSLGTGAAKEYF.

In this sample, this clone turned up once. The chain has TRBV4-3 and TRBJ1-1; 7 bases map to TRBD1. This CDR3 region has 15 residues. Germline loops: CDR1 LGHNA, CDR2 YSLEER. V trimming: 1 base; J trimming: 5 bases; junction bases outside the gene matches: 7. The CDR3 protein is CASSQATGSLTEAFF. Here the CDR3 DNA reads TGCGCCAGCAGCCAAGCGACAGGGAGTTTAACTGAAGCTTTCTTT.

This rearrangement joins TRBV20-1 to TRBJ2-1, with no clear D. The CDR3 contains 11 residues. Trimming took 3 bases from V and 15 from J, leaving 15 bases between them. Germline V lookup: CDR1 DFQATT, CDR2 SNEGSKA (reference sequence). The chain's CDR3 is CSASPASHPFF. CDR3 bases: TGCAGTGCTAGCCCAGCGTCCCATCCGTTCTTC.

This sequence joins TRBV5-6 and TRBJ2-3, with a tentative D call TRBD1 (5 bases). Between the trimmed V and J ends, which lost 0 bases and 2 bases, there was a span of 16 bases. This CDR3 is 17 amino acids long. CDR1 SGHDT and CDR2 YYEEEE come from the germline V gene. The CDR3 loop is CASSLERTYEFTDTQYF. In nucleotides, the CDR3 is TGTGCCAGCAGCTTGGAAAGGACATACGAATTCACAGATACGCAGTATTTT.

The rearrangement joins TRBV5-1 to TRBJ2-3, with D possibly called TRBD1 or TRBD2 (5 bases each). Trimming cost V 3 bases and J 2 bases, with 13 bases left between them. Germline loops: CDR1 SGHRS, CDR2 YFSETQ. The CDR3 consists of 15 residues. The CDR3 sequence is CASSSRDRNTDTQYF. The CDR3 nucleotides read TGCGCCAGCAGCTCTCGGGACCGGAACACAGATACGCAGTATTTT.

The rearrangement links TRBV6-1 to TRBJ2-3; a possible D gene is TRBD1 (5 bases). CDR1 MNHNS and CDR2 SASEGT come from the germline V gene. V gave up 1 base and J gave up 9 bases, with 8 bases separating them. The CDR3 is 12 amino acids. CDR3 bases: TGTGCCAGCAGTGAAGTAGGGGAAACGCAGTATTTT. Translating it yields CASSEVGETQYF.

This chain joins TRBV27 and TRBJ1-4, with unresolved D. The CDR3 spans 14 residues. Germline V gives CDR1 MNHEY, CDR2 SMNVEV (reference sequence). V lost 4 bases to trimming and J lost 5 bases, with 11 bases between them. The DNA for the CDR3 is TGTGCCAGCAGTTCTGGTCGCAGGAATGAAAAACTGTTTTTT. As protein: CASSSGRRNEKLFF.

V usage is TRBV6-4 and J usage is TRBJ2-1; 7 nucleotides align to TRBD1. V trimming: 5 bases; J trimming: 0 bases; junction bases outside the gene matches: 13. CDR1 is MRHNA, CDR2 SNTAGT, per germline. The CDR3 is made up of 18 amino acids. The CDR3 region is CASSRQGVPPGSYNEQFF. The CDR3 DNA is TGTGCCAGCAGTCGGCAGGGGGTACCGCCTGGCTCCTACAATGAGCAGTTCTTC.